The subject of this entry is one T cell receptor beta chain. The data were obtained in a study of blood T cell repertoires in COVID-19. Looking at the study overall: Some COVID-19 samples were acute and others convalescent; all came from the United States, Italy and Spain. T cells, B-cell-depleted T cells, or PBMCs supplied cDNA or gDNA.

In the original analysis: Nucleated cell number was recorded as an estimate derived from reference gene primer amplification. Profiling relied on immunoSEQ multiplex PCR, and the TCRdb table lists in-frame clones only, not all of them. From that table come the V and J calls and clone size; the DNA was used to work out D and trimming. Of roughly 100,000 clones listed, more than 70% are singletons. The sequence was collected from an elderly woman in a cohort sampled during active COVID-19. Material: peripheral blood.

CDR3 in DNA: TGTGCCAGCGGCTTGCGGGGGGTCTACGAGCAGTACTTC. Translating gives CASGLRGVYEQYF. This chain links TRBV14 with TRBJ2-7; TRBD2 matches 8 bases. In germline, CDR1 is SGHDN, CDR2 FVKESK. Unmatched junction bases numbered 6, after V lost 8 bases and J lost 3 bases. The length of the CDR3 is 13 residues.